The rows below give T cell receptor beta chains drawn from one sample of a study of beta chain features in type 1 diabetes. The data were produced by immunoSEQ multiplex PCR, yet TCRdb's version contains in-frame clones alone and is incomplete. Found here are nearly 350,000 clones, around 8.5% of them singletons; the top ten hold around 1%. What was sequenced was central memory CD4+ T cells from blood. The receptors derive from a man aged 25-45 years with type 1 diabetes. Each CDR3 is given without its conserved first and last residue. The D gene is left open where the match is weak. Clone size is shown for a subset of rows, as once, few, many or a class of expanded clone.

AWSGTSNTEAF	.	.	TRBV30	TRBJ1-1	11
ASRPGTGSSYEQY	.	TRBD1	TRBV6-5	TRBJ2-7	13
ATSRGGQGDQPQH	few	TRBD1	TRBV15	TRBJ1-5	13
ASSTDRGHEQF	few	TRBD1	TRBV19	TRBJ2-1	11
AWSPDLNIQY	.	.	TRBV30	TRBJ2-4	10
ASSPMNTEAF	few	.	TRBV18	TRBJ1-1	10
ASSPMGASFYEQY	.	.	TRBV9	TRBJ2-7	13
ASSLSAGTIIYGYT	.	.	TRBV27	TRBJ1-2	14
ASNYKAGYGYT	few	.	TRBV6-5	TRBJ1-2	11
ASSSGSGYGYT	few	.	TRBV25-1	TRBJ1-2	11
ASSSMANNEQF	many	.	TRBV7-2	TRBJ2-1	11
ASTFRGARGNEKLF	.	.	TRBV2	TRBJ1-4	14
ASSSGQTMNTEAF	.	.	TRBV5-1	TRBJ1-1	13
ASSEAPAGTDGYT	.	.	TRBV2	TRBJ1-2	13
SVRPSETQY	.	.	TRBV29-1	TRBJ2-5	9
ASSGPAGEQY	.	.	TRBV6-5	TRBJ2-7	10
ASSGKMGTNTGELF	.	.	TRBV5-1	TRBJ2-2	14
ASSSQIGGNTIY	few	.	TRBV6-1	TRBJ1-3	12
ASSLILRGAGDTQY	.	TRBD2	TRBV5-1	TRBJ2-3	14
ASSVGLVNSPLH	few	.	TRBV19	TRBJ1-6	12
AWIGQGFSGANVLT	few	TRBD1	TRBV30	TRBJ2-6	14
ASSPEQGYEQY	.	.	TRBV5-1	TRBJ2-7	11
ASRDTGELF	.	.	TRBV2	TRBJ2-2	9
ASSLARGSNQPQH	.	.	TRBV7-9	TRBJ1-5	13
ASTLAGRIADTQY	few	.	TRBV19	TRBJ2-3	13
ASSQDWGVANVLT	many	.	TRBV4-3	TRBJ2-6	13
ASSLSGTGRETQY	.	TRBD1	TRBV7-2	TRBJ2-5	13
ASSLIGTETQY	.	.	TRBV5-1	TRBJ2-5	11
ASRSEAMDTEAF	few	.	TRBV11-2	TRBJ1-1	12
AISESGGTEAF	few	.	TRBV10-3	TRBJ1-1	11
ASSYYGRGTDTQY	.	TRBD1	TRBV6-5	TRBJ2-3	13
ASSQGLQGSYEQY	.	.	TRBV4-3	TRBJ2-7	13
ASSDGRAKNIQY	.	.	TRBV6-5	TRBJ2-4	12
ASSVGGNTGELF	.	.	TRBV9	TRBJ2-2	12
ASSEEGVDGYT	many	.	TRBV2	TRBJ1-2	11
ASGLERRGYT	.	.	TRBV12-5	TRBJ1-2	10
ASRGPGGQPQH	.	.	TRBV28	TRBJ1-5	11
ASSLWTPGRGGTGNQPQH	.	.	TRBV27	TRBJ1-5	18
ASSSQGVPYNEQF	few	TRBD1	TRBV7-2	TRBJ2-1	13
ASSLFGGGTDTQY	.	.	TRBV27	TRBJ2-3	13
ASREQGNYGYT	few	.	TRBV6-5	TRBJ1-2	11
ASKVSGGPIVGEQF	few	TRBD2	TRBV7-8	TRBJ2-1	14
ASSPATGATYGYT	few	TRBD1	TRBV18	TRBJ1-2	13
ASSPSGGDNEQF	.	TRBD2	TRBV18	TRBJ2-1	12
ASSESSGGQETQY	few	.	TRBV25-1	TRBJ2-5	13
ASRPRGGANYGYT	many	.	TRBV5-8	TRBJ1-2	13
ASSLGQTINTEAF	few	.	TRBV7-2	TRBJ1-1	13
AWSVGQGGQPQH	.	.	TRBV30	TRBJ1-5	12
ASSVGLSGYT	.	.	TRBV9	TRBJ1-2	10
ASSYPLGTQY	few	.	TRBV6-5	TRBJ2-5	10
ASSSMAGMETQY	few	.	TRBV5-1	TRBJ2-5	12